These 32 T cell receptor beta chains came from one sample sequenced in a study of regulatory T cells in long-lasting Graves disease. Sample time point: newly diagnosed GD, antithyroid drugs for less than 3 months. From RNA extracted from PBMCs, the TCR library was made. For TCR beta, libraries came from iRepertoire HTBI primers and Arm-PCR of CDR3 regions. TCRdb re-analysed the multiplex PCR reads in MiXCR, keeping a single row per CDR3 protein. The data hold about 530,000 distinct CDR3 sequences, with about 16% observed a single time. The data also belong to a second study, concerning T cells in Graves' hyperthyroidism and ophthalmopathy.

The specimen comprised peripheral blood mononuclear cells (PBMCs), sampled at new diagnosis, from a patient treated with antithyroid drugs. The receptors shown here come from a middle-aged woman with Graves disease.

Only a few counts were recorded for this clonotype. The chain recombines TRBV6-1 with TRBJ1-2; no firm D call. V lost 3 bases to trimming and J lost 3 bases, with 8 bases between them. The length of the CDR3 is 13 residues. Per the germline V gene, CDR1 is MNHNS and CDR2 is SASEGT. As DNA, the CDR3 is TGTGCCAGCAGTGACATTTCCGACTATGGCTACACCTTC. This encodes CASSDISDYGYTF.

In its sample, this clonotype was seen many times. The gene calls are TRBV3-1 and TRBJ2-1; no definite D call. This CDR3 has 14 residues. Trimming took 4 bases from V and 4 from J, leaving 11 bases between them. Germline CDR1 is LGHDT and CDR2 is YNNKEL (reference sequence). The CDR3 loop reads CASSPMGGYNEQFF. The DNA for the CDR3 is TGTGCCAGCAGCCCCATGGGTGGGTACAATGAGCAGTTCTTC.

CDR3 DNA sequence: TGTGCCAGCAGCTTTGGCGGCTTGCATGAGCAGTTCTTC. It translates to CASSFGGLHEQFF. The rearrangement links TRBV7-9 to TRBJ2-1; no clear D gene. The CDR3 contains 13 residues. V was shortened by 3 bases and J by 8 bases, with 11 bases between the two germline ends. The germline gives CDR1 SEHNR, CDR2 FQNEAQ (reference sequence).

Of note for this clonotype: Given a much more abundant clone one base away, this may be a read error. DNA of the CDR3: TGTGCCTGGACCTCCCGAGCGTGGCAGTATGGCTACACCTTC. It yields the protein CAWTSRAWQYGYTF. This chain links TRBV30 with TRBJ1-2, with no clear D. The V gene lost 4 bases and the J gene lost 5 bases, with 17 bases spanning the gap. Per germline, CDR1 GTSNPN and CDR2 SVGIG (reference sequence). The CDR3 sequence is 14 residues long.

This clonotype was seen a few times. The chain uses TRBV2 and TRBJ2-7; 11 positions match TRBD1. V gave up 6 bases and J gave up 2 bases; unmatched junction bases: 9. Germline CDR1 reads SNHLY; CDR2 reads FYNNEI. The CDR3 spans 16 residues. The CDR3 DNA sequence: TGTGCCAGCAGCCCGCCCGGGACAGGGGGAACCTACGAGCAGTACTTC. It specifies CASSPPGTGGTYEQYF.

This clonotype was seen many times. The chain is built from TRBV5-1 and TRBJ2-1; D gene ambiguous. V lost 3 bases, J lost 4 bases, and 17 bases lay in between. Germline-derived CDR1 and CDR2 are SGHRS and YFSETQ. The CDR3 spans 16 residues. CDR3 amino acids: CASSSPTVITYNEQFF. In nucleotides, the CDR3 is TGCGCCAGCAGCTCCCCGACCGTAATAACGTACAATGAGCAGTTCTTC.

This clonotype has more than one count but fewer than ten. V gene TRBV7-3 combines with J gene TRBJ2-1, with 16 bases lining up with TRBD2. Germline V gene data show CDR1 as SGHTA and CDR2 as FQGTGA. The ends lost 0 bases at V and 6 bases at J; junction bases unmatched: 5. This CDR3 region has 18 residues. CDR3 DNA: TGTGCCAGCAGCTTAACGTGGGGACTAGCGGGGGGGGGCAATGAGCAGTTCTTC. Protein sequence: CASSLTWGLAGGGNEQFF.

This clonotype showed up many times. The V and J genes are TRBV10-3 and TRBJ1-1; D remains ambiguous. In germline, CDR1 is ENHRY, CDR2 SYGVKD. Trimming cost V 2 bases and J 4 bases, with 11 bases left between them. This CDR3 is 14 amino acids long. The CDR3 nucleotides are TGTGCCATCAGTGAGACGAAACGGGGCACTGAAGCTTTCTTT. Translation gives CAISETKRGTEAFF.

The CDR3 bases are TGTGCCAGCAGCGTAGCGGCGGGGGGGCAAGAGACCCAGTACTTC. Residues: CASSVAAGGQETQYF. This sequence joins TRBV9 and TRBJ2-5, with TRBD2 identical over 9 bases. CDR3 length: 15 amino acids. From germline, CDR1 is SGDLS and CDR2 YYNGEE. Trimming cost V 0 bases and J 2 bases; bases outside gene matches: 2.

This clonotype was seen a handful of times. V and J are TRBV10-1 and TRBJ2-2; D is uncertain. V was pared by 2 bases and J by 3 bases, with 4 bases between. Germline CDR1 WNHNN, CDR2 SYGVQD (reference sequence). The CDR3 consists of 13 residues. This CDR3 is CASSERYTGELFF. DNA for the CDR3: TGCGCCAGCAGTGAGAGGTACACCGGGGAGCTGTTTTTT.

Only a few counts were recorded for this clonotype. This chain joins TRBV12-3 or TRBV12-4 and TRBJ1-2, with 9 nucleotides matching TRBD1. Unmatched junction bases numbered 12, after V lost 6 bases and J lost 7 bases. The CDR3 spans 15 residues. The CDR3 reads CASSTSSGTGFGYTF. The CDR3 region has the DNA TGTGCCAGCAGCACATCCTCCGGGACAGGGTTTGGCTACACCTTC.

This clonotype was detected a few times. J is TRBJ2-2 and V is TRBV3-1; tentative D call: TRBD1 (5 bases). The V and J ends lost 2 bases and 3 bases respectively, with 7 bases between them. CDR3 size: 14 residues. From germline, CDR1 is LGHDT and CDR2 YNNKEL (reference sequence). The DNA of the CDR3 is TGTGCCAGCAGCCAACTCAGGGACACCGGGGAGCTGTTTTTT. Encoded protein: CASSQLRDTGELFF.

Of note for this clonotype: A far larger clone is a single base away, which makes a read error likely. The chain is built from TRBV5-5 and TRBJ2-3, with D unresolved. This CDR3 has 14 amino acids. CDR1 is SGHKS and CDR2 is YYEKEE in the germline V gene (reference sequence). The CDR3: CASSLGRPPDTRYF. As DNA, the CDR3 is TGTGCCAGCAGCTTGGGGAGACCCCCAGATACGCGGTATTTT.

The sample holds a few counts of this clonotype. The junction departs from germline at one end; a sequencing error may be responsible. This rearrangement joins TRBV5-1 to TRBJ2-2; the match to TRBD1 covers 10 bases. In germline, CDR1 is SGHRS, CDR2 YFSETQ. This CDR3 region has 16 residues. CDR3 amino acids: CASSTGQGTNTGELLF. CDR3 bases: TGCGCCAGCAGCACGGGACAGGGGACAAACACCGGGGAGCTGCTTTTT.

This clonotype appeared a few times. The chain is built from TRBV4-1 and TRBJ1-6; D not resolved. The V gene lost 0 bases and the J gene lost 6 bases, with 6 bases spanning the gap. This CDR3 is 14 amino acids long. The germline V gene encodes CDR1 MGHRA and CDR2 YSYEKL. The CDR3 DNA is TGCGCCAGCAGCCAAGACGGTGCTAATTCACCCCTCCACTTT. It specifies CASSQDGANSPLHF.

CDR3 loop: CASSQTGWKDTIYF. CDR3 DNA sequence: TGTGCCAGCAGCCAAACCGGATGGAAGGACACCATATATTTT. The genes are TRBV3-1 and TRBJ1-3, with unresolved D. This CDR3 is 14 amino acids long. Germline CDR1 LGHDT, CDR2 YNNKEL (reference sequence). V was shortened by 2 bases and J by 8 bases, with 13 bases between the two germline ends.

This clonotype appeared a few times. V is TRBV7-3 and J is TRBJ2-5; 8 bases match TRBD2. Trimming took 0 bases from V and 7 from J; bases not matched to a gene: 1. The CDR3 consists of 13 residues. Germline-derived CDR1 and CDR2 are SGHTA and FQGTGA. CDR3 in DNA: TGTGCCAGCAGCTTAACCGGGGGGGGGACCCAGTACTTC. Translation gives CASSLTGGGTQYF.

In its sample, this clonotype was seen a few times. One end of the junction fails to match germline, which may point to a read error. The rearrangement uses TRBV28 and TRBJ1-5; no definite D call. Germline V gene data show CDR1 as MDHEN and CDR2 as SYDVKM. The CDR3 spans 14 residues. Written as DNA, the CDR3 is TGTGCCAGCACCCCCCCTGGGTTCGATCAGCCCCCGCATTTT. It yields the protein CASTPPGFDQPPHF.

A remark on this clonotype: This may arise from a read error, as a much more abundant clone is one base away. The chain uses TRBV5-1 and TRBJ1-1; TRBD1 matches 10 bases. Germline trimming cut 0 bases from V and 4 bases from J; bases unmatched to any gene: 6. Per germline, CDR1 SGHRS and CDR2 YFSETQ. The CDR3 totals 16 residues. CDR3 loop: CASSLDPRTGGTEAFF. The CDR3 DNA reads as TGCGCCAGCAGCTTGGATCCTAGGACAGGGGGCACTGAAGCTTTCTTT. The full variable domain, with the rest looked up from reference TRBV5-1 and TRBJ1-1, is KAGVTQTPRYLIKTRGQQVTLSCSPISGHRSVSWYQQTPGQGLQFLFEYFSETQRNKGNFPGRFSGRQFSNSRSEMNVSTLELGDSALYLCASSLDPRTGGTEAFFGQGTRLTVV.

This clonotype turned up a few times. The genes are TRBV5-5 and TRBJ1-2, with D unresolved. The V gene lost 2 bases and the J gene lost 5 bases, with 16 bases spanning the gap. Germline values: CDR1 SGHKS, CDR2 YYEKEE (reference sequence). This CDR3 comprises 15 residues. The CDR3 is CASSFEDLLGYGYTF. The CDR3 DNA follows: TGTGCCAGCAGCTTTGAGGACCTCCTAGGGTATGGCTACACCTTC.

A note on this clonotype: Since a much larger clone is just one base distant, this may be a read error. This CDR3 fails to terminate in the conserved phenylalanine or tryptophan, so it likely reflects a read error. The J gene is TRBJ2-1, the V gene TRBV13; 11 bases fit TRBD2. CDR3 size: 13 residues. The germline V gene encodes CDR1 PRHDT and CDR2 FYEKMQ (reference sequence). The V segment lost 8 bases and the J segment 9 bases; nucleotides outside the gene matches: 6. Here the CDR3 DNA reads TGTGCCAGCGTAGCGGGGGGGCGAGGTGAGCAGTTCCTC. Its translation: CASVAGGRGEQFL.

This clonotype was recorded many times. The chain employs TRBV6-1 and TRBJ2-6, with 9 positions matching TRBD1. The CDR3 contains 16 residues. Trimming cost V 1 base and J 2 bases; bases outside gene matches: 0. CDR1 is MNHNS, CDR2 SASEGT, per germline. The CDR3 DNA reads TGTGCCAGCAGTGAAGGGACAGGGGCTGGGGCCAACGTCCTGACTTTC. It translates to CASSEGTGAGANVLTF.

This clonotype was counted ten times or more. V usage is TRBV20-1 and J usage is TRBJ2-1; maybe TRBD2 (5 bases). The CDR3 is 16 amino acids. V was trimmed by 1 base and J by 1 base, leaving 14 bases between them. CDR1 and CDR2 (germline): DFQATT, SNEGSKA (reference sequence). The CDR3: CSARALLGLSYNEQFF. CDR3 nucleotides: TGCAGTGCTAGAGCCCTCCTTGGACTTTCCTACAATGAGCAGTTCTTC.

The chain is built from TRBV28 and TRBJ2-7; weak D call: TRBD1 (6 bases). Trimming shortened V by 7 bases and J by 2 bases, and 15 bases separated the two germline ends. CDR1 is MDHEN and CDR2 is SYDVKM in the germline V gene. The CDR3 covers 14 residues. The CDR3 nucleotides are TGTGCCAGCACCAAGGGGAAGGGGGCCTACGAGCAGTACTTC. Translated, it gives CASTKGKGAYEQYF.

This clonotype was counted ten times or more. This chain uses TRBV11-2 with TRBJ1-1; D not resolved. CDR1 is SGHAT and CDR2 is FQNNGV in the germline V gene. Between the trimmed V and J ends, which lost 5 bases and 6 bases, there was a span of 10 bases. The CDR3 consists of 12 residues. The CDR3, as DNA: TGTGCCAGCAGCCTGGGTCCCTCTGAAGCTTTCTTT. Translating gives CASSLGPSEAFF.

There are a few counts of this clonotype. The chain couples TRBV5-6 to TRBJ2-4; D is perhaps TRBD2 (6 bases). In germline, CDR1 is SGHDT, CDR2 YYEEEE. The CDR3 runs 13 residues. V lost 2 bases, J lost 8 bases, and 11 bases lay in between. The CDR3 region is CASSFRGGDIQYF. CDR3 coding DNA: TGTGCCAGCAGCTTTCGGGGCGGGGACATTCAGTACTTC.

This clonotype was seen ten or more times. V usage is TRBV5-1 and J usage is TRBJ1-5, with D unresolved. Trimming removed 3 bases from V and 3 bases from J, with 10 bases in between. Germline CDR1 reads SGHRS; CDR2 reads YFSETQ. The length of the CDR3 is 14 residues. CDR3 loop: CASSSDGANQPQHF. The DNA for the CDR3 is TGCGCCAGCAGCTCGGACGGCGCCAATCAGCCCCAGCATTTT.

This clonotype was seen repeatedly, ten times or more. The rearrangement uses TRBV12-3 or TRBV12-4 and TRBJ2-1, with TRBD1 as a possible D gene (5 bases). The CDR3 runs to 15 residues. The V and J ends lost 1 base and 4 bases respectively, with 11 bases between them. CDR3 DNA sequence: TGTGCCAGCAGTTTAGGGGCAGGACAATACAATGAGCAGTTCTTC. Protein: CASSLGAGQYNEQFF.

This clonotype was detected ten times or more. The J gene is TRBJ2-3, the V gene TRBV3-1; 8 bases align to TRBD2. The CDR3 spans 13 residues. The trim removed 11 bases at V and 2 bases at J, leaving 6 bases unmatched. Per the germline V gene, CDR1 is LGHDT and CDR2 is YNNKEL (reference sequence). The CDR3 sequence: CAAGRGSTDTQYF. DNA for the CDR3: TGTGCCGCCGGGAGGGGGTCCACAGATACGCAGTATTTT.

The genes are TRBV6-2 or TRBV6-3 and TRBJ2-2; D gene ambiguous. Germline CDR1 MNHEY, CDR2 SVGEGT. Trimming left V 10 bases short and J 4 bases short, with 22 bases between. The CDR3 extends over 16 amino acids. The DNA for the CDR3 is TGTGCCACCTCCGCCCCAACAGCCTGGAGCACCGGGGAGCTGTTTTTT. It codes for CATSAPTAWSTGELFF.

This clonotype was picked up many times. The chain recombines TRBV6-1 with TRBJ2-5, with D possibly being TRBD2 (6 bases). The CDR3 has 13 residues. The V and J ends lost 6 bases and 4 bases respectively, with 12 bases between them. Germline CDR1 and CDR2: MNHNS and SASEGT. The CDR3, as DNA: TGTGCCAGCAGCCCGGGGGTAAGAGAGACCCAGTACTTC. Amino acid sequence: CASSPGVRETQYF.

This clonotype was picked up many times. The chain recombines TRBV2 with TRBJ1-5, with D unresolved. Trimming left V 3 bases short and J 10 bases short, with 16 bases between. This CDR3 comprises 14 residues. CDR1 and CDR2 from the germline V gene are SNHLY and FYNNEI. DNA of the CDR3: TGTGCCAGCAGTGACAACACGGGGTGGTTTCCCCAGCATTTT. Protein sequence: CASSDNTGWFPQHF.